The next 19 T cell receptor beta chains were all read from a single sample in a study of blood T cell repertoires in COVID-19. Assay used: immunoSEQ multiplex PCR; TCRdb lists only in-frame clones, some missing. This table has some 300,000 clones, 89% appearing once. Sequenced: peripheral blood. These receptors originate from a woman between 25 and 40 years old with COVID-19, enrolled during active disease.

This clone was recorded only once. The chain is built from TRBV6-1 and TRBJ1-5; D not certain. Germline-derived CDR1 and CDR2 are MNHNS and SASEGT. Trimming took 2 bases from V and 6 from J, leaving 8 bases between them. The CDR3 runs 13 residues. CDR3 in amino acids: CASSEYPGQPQHF. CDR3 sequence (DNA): TGTGCCAGCAGTGAATATCCCGGTCAGCCCCAGCATTTT.

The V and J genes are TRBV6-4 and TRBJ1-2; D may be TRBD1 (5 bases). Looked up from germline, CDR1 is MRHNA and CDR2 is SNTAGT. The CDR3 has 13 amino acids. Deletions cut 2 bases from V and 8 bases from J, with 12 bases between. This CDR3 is CASSDGGREGYTF. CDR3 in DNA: TGTGCCAGCAGTGACGGGGGGAGAGAGGGCTACACCTTC.

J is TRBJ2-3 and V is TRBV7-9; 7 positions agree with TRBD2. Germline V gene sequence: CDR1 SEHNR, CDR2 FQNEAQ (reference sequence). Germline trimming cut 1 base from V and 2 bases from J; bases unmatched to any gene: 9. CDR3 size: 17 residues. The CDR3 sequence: CASSLGSSGAHTDTQYF. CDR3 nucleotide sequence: TGTGCCAGCAGCTTAGGATCCAGCGGGGCACACACAGATACGCAGTATTTT.

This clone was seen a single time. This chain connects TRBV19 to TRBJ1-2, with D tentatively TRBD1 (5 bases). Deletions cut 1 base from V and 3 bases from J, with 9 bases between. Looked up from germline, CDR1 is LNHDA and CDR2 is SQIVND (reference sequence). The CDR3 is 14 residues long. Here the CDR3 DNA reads TGTGCCAGTAGTATAGGGCAGGGCGACTATGGCTACACCTTC. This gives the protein CASSIGQGDYGYTF.

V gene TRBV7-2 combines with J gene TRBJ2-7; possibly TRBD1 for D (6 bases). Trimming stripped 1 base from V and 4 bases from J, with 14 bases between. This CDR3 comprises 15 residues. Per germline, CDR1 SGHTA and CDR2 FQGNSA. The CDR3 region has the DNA TGTGCCAGCAGCTTAGTACAAACAGGGCCATACGAGCAGTACTTC. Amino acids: CASSLVQTGPYEQYF.

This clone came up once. CDR3 loop: CASSQAGSTQFF. The CDR3 DNA sequence: TGCGCCAGCAGCCAGGCCGGGAGTACTCAGTTCTTC. The rearrangement uses TRBV4-1 and TRBJ2-1; D is perhaps TRBD2 (6 bases). The V end lost 3 bases, the J end lost 13 bases, and 13 bases lay between the germline ends. This CDR3 is built from 12 residues. CDR1 MGHRA and CDR2 YSYEKL come from the germline V gene.

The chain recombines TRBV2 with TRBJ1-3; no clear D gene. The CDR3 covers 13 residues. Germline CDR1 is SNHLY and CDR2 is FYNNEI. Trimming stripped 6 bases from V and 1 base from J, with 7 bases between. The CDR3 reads CASSGLSGNTIYF. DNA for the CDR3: TGTGCCAGCAGCGGACTATCTGGAAACACCATATATTTT.

The CDR3 DNA follows: TGTGCCAGCAGTTTTGTCCCGTTCTACGAGCAGTACTTC. Protein: CASSFVPFYEQYF. The chain has TRBV6-5 and TRBJ2-7, with D unclear. This CDR3 spans 13 amino acids. Per germline, CDR1 MNHEY and CDR2 SVGAGI. Deletions cut 4 bases from V and 3 bases from J, with 10 bases between.

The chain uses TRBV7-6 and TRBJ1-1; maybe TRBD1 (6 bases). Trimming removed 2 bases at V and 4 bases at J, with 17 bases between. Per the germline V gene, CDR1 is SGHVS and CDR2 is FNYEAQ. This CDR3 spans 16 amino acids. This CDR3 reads CASSLIMGAVPTEAFF. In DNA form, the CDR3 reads TGTGCCAGCAGCTTAATAATGGGGGCAGTACCCACTGAAGCTTTCTTT.

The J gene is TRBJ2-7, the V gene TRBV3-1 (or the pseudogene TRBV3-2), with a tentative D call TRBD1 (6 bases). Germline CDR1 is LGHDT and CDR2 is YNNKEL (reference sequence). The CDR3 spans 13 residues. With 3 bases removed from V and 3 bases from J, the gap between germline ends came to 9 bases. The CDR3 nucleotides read TGTGCCAGCAGCCAGACAGGAAACTACGAGCAGTACGTC. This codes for CASSQTGNYEQYV.

CDR3 nucleotides: TGTGCCAGCAGTGAGTGGGGGGAAATCGGCAACAATGAGCAGTTCTTC. Translated, it gives CASSEWGEIGNNEQFF. The chain combines TRBV2 with TRBJ2-1, with a weak D call TRBD2 (6 bases). Trimming cost V 3 bases and J 5 bases, with 17 bases left between them. Germline CDR1 is SNHLY and CDR2 is FYNNEI. CDR3 length: 16 amino acids. Full variable domain (remainder filled in from reference TRBV2 and TRBJ2-1): EPEVTQTPSHQVTQMGQEVILRCVPISNHLYFYWYRQILGQKVEFLVSFYNNEISEKSEIFDDQFSVERPDGSNFTLKIRSTKLEDSAMYFCASSEWGEIGNNEQFFGPGTRLTVL.

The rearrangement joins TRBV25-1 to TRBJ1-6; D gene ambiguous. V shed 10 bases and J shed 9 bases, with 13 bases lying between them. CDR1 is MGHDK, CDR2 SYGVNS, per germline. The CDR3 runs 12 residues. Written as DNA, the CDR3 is TGTGCCACCGGGAGGGAAGGTTCACCCCTCCACTTT. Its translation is CATGREGSPLHF.

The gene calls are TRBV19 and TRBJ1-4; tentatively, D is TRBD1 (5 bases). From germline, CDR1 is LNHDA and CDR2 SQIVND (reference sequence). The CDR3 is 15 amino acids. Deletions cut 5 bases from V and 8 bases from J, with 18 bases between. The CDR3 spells CASSGLGQRKEKLFF. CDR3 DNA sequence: TGTGCCAGTAGTGGCCTTGGACAACGGAAAGAAAAACTGTTTTTT. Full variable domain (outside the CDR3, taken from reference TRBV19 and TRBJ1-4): DGGITQSPKYLFRKEGQNVTLSCEQNLNHDAMYWYRQDPGQGLRLIYYSQIVNDFQKGDIAEGYSVSREKKESFPLTVTSAQKNPTAFYLCASSGLGQRKEKLFFGSGTQLSVL.

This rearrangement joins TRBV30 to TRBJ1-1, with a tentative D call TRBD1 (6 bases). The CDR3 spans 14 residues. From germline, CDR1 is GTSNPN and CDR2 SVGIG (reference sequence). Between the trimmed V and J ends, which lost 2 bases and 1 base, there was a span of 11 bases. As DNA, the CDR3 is TGTGCCTGGAGTAAGGGCAGGGGGAACACTGAAGCTTTCTTT. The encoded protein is CAWSKGRGNTEAFF.

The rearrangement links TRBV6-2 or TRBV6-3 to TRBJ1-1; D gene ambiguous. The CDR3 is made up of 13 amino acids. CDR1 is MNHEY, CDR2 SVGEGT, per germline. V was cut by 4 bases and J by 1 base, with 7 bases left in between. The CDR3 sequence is CASSLRENTEAFF. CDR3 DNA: TGTGCCAGCAGTTTGCGGGAGAACACTGAAGCTTTCTTT.

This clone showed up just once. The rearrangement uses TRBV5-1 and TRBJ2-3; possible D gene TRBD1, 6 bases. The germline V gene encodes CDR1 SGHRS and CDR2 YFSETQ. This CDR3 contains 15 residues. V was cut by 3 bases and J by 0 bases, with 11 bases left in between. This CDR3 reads CASSSAGASTDTQYF. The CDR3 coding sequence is TGCGCCAGCAGCTCGGCAGGGGCTAGCACAGATACGCAGTATTTT.

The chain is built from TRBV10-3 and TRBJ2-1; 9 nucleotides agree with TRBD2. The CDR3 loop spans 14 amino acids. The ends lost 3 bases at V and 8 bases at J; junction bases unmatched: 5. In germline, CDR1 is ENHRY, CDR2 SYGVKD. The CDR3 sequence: CAISDGSGGYEQFF. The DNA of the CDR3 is TGTGCCATCAGTGATGGTAGCGGGGGCTATGAGCAGTTCTTC.

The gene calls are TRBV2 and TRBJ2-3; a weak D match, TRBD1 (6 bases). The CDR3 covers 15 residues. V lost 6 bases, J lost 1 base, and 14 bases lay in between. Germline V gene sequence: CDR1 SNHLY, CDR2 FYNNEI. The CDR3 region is CASSVQGVGTDTQYF. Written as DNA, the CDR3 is TGTGCCAGCAGCGTACAGGGTGTCGGCACAGATACGCAGTATTTT.

The CDR3 spells CASSLEGTRGLETQYF. Here the CDR3 DNA reads TGTGCCAGCAGCTTAGAAGGGACTAGGGGTTTAGAGACCCAGTACTTC. The chain carries TRBV11-3 and TRBJ2-5, with TRBD2 identical over 8 bases. Trimming removed 0 bases from V and 4 bases from J; junction bases left unmatched: 7. The CDR3 is 16 residues long. The germline CDR1 and CDR2 sequences are SGHNT and YENEEA.